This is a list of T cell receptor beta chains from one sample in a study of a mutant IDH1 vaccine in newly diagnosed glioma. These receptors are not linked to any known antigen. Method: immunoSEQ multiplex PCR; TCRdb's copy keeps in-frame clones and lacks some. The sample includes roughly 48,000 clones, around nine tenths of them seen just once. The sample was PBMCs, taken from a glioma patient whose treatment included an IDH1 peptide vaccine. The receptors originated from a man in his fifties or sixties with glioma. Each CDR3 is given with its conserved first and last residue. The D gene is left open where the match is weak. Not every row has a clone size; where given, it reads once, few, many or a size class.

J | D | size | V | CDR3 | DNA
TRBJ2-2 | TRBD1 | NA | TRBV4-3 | CASSRTGTGILNTGELFF | TGCGCCAGCAGCCGGACCGGGACAGGGATTCTCAACACCGGGGAGCTGTTTTTT
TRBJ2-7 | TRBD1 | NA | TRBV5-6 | CASVRKGAPFDEQYF | TGTGCCAGCGTTCGGAAGGGGGCGCCATTCGACGAGCAGTACTTC
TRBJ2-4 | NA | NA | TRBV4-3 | CASSQDPRAIAKNIQYF | TGCGCCAGCAGCCAAGATCCTCGGGCTATAGCCAAAAACATTCAGTACTTC
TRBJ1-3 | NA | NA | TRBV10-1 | CASRGRVSGNTIYF | TGCGCCAGCCGCGGGAGGGTCTCTGGAAACACCATATATTTT
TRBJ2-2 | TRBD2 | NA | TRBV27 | CASSTSGRFTGELFF | TGTGCCAGCAGTACTAGCGGGAGGTTCACCGGGGAGCTGTTTTTT
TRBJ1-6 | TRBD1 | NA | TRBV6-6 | CASRKEGTANSPLHF | TGTGCCAGCAGAAAAGAGGGGACAGCCAATTCACCCCTCCACTTT
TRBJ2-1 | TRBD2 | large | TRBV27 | CASHDGEGEQFF | TGTGCCAGCCATGACGGGGAGGGCGAGCAGTTCTTC
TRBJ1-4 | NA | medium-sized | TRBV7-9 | CASSPAGATNEKLFF | TGTGCCAGCAGCCCCGCCGGGGCAACTAATGAAAAACTGTTTTTT
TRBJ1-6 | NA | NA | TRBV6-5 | CASSSPGSPLHF | TGTGCCAGCAGCAGCCCAGGTTCACCCCTCCACTTT
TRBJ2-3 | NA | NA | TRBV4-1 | CASSQRFGADTQYF | TGCGCCAGCAGCCAACGATTTGGGGCAGATACGCAGTATTTT
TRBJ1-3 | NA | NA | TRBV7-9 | CASSPPAGGSGNTIYF | TGTGCCAGCAGCCCCCCGGCTGGGGGCTCTGGAAACACCATATATTTT
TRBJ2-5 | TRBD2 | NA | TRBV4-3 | CASSQSGTSGKETQYF | TGCGCCAGCAGCCAATCCGGGACTAGCGGAAAAGAGACCCAGTACTTC
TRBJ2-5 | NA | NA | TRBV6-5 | CASSYSRETQYF | TGTGCCAGCAGTTACTCGAGAGAGACCCAGTACTTC
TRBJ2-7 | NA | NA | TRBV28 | CASSLYPTTVREQYF | TGTGCCAGCAGTTTATACCCGACTACGGTTCGAGAGCAGTACTTC
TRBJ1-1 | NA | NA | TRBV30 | CAWSVATNTEAFF | TGTGCCTGGAGTGTAGCGACGAACACTGAAGCTTTCTTT
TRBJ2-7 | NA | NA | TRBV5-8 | CASSKEGRTYEQYF | TGTGCCAGCAGCAAGGAGGGCCGTACCTACGAGCAGTACTTC
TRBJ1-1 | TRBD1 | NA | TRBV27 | CASSFNPGGNTEAFF | TGTGCCAGCAGTTTCAACCCAGGGGGGAACACTGAAGCTTTCTTT
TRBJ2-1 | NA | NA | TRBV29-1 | CSVAGLPTYNEQFF | TGCAGCGTTGCTGGTCTGCCCACCTACAATGAGCAGTTCTTC
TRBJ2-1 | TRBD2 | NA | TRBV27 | CASSLLAGSAEQFF | TGTGCCAGCAGTTTGCTAGCGGGATCGGCTGAGCAGTTCTTC
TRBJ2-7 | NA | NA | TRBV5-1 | CASSPHPGNAYEQYF | TGCGCCAGCAGCCCGCACCCCGGGAACGCCTACGAGCAGTACTTC
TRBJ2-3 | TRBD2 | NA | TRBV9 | CASSVGLAGVADTQYF | TGTGCCAGCAGCGTAGGCCTAGCGGGAGTCGCAGATACGCAGTATTTT
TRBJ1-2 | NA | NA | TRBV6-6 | CASSEEFGYTF | TGTGCCAGCAGCGAAGAATTTGGCTACACCTTC
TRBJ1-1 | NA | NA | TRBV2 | CASSEALGSNTEAFF | TGTGCCAGCAGTGAAGCCCTCGGGAGTAACACTGAAGCTTTCTTT
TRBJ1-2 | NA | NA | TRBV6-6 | CASSSGSNYGYTF | TGTGCCAGCAGTAGCGGATCGAACTATGGCTACACCTTC
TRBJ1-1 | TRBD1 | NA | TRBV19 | CASIQGGKPNTEAFF | TGTGCCAGTATCCAGGGGGGAAAACCGAACACTGAAGCTTTCTTT
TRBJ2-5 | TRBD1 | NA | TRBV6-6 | CASSTDRVETQYF | TGTGCCAGCAGTACGGACAGGGTAGAGACCCAGTACTTC
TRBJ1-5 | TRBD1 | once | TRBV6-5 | CASRMTGVQPQHF | TGTGCCAGCAGAATGACAGGGGTTCAGCCCCAGCATTTT
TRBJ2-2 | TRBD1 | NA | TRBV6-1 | CASRDRPNTGELFF | TGTGCCAGCCGGGACAGGCCTAACACCGGGGAGCTGTTTTTT
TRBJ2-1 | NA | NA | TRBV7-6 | CASSLISGANEQFF | TGTGCCAGCAGCTTAATATCAGGGGCTAATGAGCAGTTCTTC
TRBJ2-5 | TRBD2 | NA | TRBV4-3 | CASSPGGRGETQYF | TGCGCCAGCAGCCCGGGGGGTAGGGGAGAGACCCAGTACTTC
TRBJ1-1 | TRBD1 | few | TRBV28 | CASSLDRDGTEAFF | TGTGCCAGCAGTTTAGACAGGGATGGCACTGAAGCTTTCTTT
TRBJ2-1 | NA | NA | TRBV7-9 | CASSLGQGYNEQFF | TGTGCCAGCAGCTTGGGGCAGGGATACAATGAGCAGTTCTTC
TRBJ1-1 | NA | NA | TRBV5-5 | CASSLDRGTEAFF | TGTGCCAGCAGCTTGGATCGAGGGACTGAAGCTTTCTTT
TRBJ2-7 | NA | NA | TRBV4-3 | CASSRDRQSYEQYF | TGCGCCAGCAGCCGAGATCGGCAGTCCTACGAGCAGTACTTC
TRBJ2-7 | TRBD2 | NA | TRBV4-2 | CASSQVGLAESYEQYF | TGTGCCAGCAGCCAAGTGGGACTAGCGGAATCCTACGAGCAGTACTTC
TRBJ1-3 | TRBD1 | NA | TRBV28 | CASRAGGPGNTIYF | TGTGCCAGCAGGGCAGGGGGCCCTGGAAACACCATATATTTT
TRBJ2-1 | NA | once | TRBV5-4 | CASSLAGSNEQFF | TGTGCCAGCAGCTTGGCCGGGAGCAATGAGCAGTTCTTC
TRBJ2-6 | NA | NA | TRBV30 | CAWSVGAGANVLTF | TGTGCCTGGAGTGTAGGGGCCGGGGCCAACGTCCTGACTTTC
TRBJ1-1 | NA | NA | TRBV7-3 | CASSARLNTEAFF | TGTGCCAGCTCCGCCAGGCTGAACACTGAAGCTTTCTTT
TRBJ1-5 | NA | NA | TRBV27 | CASRPPGGNQPQHF | TGTGCCAGCAGACCACCGGGGGGCAATCAGCCCCAGCATTTT
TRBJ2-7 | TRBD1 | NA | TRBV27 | CASSYKGTGGTYEQYF | TGTGCCAGCAGTTATAAGGGGACAGGGGGTACCTACGAGCAGTACTTC
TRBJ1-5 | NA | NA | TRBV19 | CASSRYTGLNQPQHF | TGTGCCAGTAGTAGGTACACGGGGCTCAATCAGCCCCAGCATTTT
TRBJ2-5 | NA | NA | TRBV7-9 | CASSLVTNGETQYF | TGTGCCAGCAGCTTAGTGACCAACGGGGAGACCCAGTACTTC
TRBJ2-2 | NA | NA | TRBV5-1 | CASSLVQGGTGELFF | TGCGCCAGCAGCTTGGTGCAGGGGGGCACCGGGGAGCTGTTTTTT
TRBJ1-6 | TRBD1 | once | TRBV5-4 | CASSLEGQRSHF | TGTGCCAGCAGCTTGGAGGGACAGCGGTCCCACTTT
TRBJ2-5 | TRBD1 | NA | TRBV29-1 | CSVVRDRGRGETQYF | TGCAGCGTAGTCCGGGACAGGGGGCGCGGAGAGACCCAGTACTTC
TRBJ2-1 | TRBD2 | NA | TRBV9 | CASSFRGLASYNEQFF | TGTGCCAGCAGCTTCAGGGGACTAGCCTCCTACAATGAGCAGTTCTTC
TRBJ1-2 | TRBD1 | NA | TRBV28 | CASSSPTLTGNGYTF | TGTGCCAGCAGTTCCCCGACCCTGACAGGGAACGGCTACACCTTC
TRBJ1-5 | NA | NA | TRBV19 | CASSAGRGNQPQHF | TGTGCCAGTAGTGCAGGGAGGGGCAATCAGCCCCAGCATTTT
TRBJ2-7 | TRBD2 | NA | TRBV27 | CASSPLLAGGFVQYF | TGTGCCAGCAGTCCCCTACTAGCGGGCGGGTTTGTGCAGTACTTC
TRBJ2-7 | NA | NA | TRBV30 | CAWTTSGPYEQYF | TGTGCCTGGACTACCAGCGGCCCCTACGAGCAGTACTTC
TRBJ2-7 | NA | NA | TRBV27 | CASSFTVGAEQYF | TGTGCCAGCAGTTTTACGGTTGGTGCCGAGCAGTACTTC
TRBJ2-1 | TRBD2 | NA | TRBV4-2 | CASSPHSGGGSYNEQFF | TGTGCCAGCAGCCCCCACAGCGGGGGAGGCTCCTACAATGAGCAGTTCTTC
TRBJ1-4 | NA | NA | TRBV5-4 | CASSKTTNEKLFF | TGTGCCAGCAGCAAAACAACTAATGAAAAACTGTTTTTT
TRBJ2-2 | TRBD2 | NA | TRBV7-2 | CASSLRTSGTSGELFF | TGTGCCAGCAGCTTAAGGACTAGCGGGACCTCCGGGGAGCTGTTTTTT
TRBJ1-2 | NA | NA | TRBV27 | CASSLRGYADGYTF | TGTGCCAGCAGTCTCCGGGGGTATGCGGATGGCTACACCTTC